This T cell receptor beta chain was observed in a study of T-cell memory formation after mild COVID-19. Findings of the study overall: A subset of responding clones appeared in pre-infection memory, suggesting cross-reactive memory joined.

Constant-segment-primed 5'RACE gave TCR alpha and TCR beta cDNA libraries with sample barcodes and UMIs. One entry per CDR3 protein, called by TCRdb with MiXCR from the 5' RACE reads. This table has hundreds of thousands of distinct CDR3 sequences, roughly 18% appearing once. This clonotype has just a few counts. The antigen remains undetermined. V gave up 4 bases and J gave up 2 bases, with 10 bases separating them. The CDR3 runs 14 residues. Germline loops: CDR1 KGHDR, CDR2 SFDVKD. Source material: PBMCs or a T cell subset sorted from them (not recorded which). The TCR originated in an adult woman who had mild COVID-19 (a few samples of this study predate the infection). Cell type and time point are not known. The chain combines TRBV24-1 with TRBJ2-5, with D perhaps matching TRBD2 (6 bases). Written as DNA, the CDR3 is TGTGCCACCAGTGAGGTTAGCGGACAAGAGACCCAGTACTTC. This sequence encodes CATSEVSGQETQYF.